The next 7 T cell receptor beta chains were all read from a single sample in a study of blood T cell repertoires in COVID-19. Sequencing used immunoSEQ multiplex PCR; TCRdb keeps in-frame clones, though not all of them. Of 45,000 to 55,000 clones in the sample, about four fifths were seen once. The specimen sequenced was peripheral blood. All receptors come from a man between 60 and 75 years old with active COVID-19.

The chain employs TRBV28 and TRBJ2-3; D ambiguous. V lost 3 bases, J lost 4 bases, and 8 bases lay in between. Germline loops: CDR1 MDHEN, CDR2 SYDVKM. The CDR3 covers 13 residues. The CDR3 here is CASSFGFSDTQYF. Here the CDR3 DNA reads TGTGCCAGCAGTTTCGGGTTTTCAGATACGCAGTATTTT.

The rearrangement uses TRBV3-1 (or the pseudogene TRBV3-2) and TRBJ1-5; D gene uncertain. This CDR3 is built from 13 residues. V was pared by 7 bases and J by 2 bases, with 9 bases between. Germline V CDR1 and CDR2: LGHDT, YNNKEL (reference sequence). This CDR3 is CASNRQGNQPQHF. As DNA, the CDR3 is TGTGCCAGCAATAGGCAGGGCAATCAGCCCCAGCATTTT.

V is TRBV3-1 (or the pseudogene TRBV3-2) and J is TRBJ2-7; TRBD1 might be the D (5 bases). The ends were cut back, 2 bases at V and 1 base at J, with 12 bases in the middle. The CDR3 is 15 amino acids. From germline, CDR1 is LGHDT and CDR2 YNNKEL (reference sequence). CDR3 DNA sequence: TGTGCCAGCAGCCAAACAGGCACCCAATCCTACGAGCAGTACTTC. Amino acids: CASSQTGTQSYEQYF.

The rearrangement uses TRBV24-1 and TRBJ2-3, with 9 nucleotides matching TRBD1. The CDR3 spans 14 residues. V shed 5 bases, J shed 6 bases, and the junction held 5 bases outside the gene matches. The V gene's germline CDR1 is KGHDR and CDR2 SFDVKD. For the CDR3, the DNA is TGTGCCACCAGTGTGACAGGGGGTACTGATACGCAGTATTTT. This sequence encodes CATSVTGGTDTQYF.

The V call is TRBV5-1, the J call TRBJ2-5; TRBD1 matches at 9 bases. CDR1 is SGHRS, CDR2 YFSETQ, per germline. V trimming: 1 base; J trimming: 4 bases; junction bases outside the gene matches: 8. The CDR3 has 16 amino acids. The CDR3 here is CASSLTPGQGTETQYF. The CDR3 DNA reads as TGCGCCAGCAGCTTGACCCCGGGACAGGGAACAGAGACCCAGTACTTC.

The chain combines TRBV28 with TRBJ1-4; possible D gene TRBD1, 6 bases. CDR3 length: 16 residues. Looked up from germline, CDR1 is MDHEN and CDR2 is SYDVKM. Trimming pared 4 bases from V and 3 bases from J, leaving 15 bases between. Here the CDR3 DNA reads TGTGCCAGCAGTTCATACAGGGCGAGGGCTAATGAAAAACTGTTTTTT. This sequence encodes CASSSYRARANEKLFF.

The rearrangement uses TRBV18 and TRBJ1-1; 10 bases match TRBD1. The germline V gene has CDR1 KGHSH and CDR2 LQKENI. This CDR3 has 13 amino acids. V was pared by 3 bases and J by 8 bases, with 3 bases of the junction left unmatched. The CDR3 here is CASSPGQGIEAFF. The CDR3 DNA is TGTGCCAGCTCACCGGGACAGGGGATCGAAGCTTTCTTT.